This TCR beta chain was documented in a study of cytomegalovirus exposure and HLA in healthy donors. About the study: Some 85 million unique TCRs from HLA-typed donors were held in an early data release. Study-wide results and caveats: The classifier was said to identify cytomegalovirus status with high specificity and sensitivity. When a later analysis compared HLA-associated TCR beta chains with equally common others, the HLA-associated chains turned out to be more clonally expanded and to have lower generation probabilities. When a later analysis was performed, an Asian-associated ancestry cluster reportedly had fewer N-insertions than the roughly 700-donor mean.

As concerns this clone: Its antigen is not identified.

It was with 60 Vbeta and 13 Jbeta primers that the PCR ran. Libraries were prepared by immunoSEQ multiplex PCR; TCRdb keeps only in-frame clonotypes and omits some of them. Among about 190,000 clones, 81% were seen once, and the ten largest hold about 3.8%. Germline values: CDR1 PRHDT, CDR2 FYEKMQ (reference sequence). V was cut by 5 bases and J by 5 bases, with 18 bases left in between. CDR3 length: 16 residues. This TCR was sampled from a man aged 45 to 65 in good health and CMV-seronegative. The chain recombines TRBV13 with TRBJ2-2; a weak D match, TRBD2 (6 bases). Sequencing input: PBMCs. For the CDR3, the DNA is TGTGCCAGCAGCCGCTCCGGGACTCGCTCGACCGGGGAGCTGTTTTTT. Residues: CASSRSGTRSTGELFF.